Listed below are T cell receptor beta chains from one sample, sequenced in a study of T-cell memory formation after mild COVID-19. TCRdb fed the 5' RACE reads into MiXCR, producing one record per CDR3 protein. The top ten clones hold less than 45% of a sample with 65,000 to 100,000 distinct CDR3 sequences, more than 10% of them seen once. Sequencing was carried out using PBMCs or a T cell subset sorted from them (not recorded which). These receptors all stem from a man younger than 35 who had mild COVID-19 (a few samples of this study predate the infection). Cell type and time point are not known. Each CDR3 is given with its conserved first and last residue. The D gene is left open where the match is weak. For some rows the clone size is stated as once, few or many, or as a class when expanded; others skip it.

len,j_gene,d_gene,v_gene,abundance,CDR3nt,CDR3aa
17,TRBJ2-5,.,TRBV4-1,.,TGCGCCAGCAGCCAAGAACCCTACAGGGTCCCGGGAGAGACCCAGTACTTC,CASSQEPYRVPGETQYF
13,TRBJ2-2,.,TRBV7-6,few,TGTGCCAGCAGCCCTGAGATCACCGGGGAGCTGTTTTTT,CASSPEITGELFF
14,TRBJ2-5,TRBD2,TRBV10-2,few,TGCGCCAGCAGTGAAACGGGAGGGGCAGAGACCCAGTACTTC,CASSETGGAETQYF
15,TRBJ2-1,TRBD1,TRBV5-1,.,TGCGCCAGCAGCTTATACAGGGGTGATTTCGATGAGCAGTTCTTC,CASSLYRGDFDEQFF
16,TRBJ1-5,.,TRBV7-2,.,TGTGCCAGCAGCTTCGGGGGGCCTTATAGCAATCAGCCCCAGCATTTT,CASSFGGPYSNQPQHF
12,TRBJ1-2,.,TRBV6-5,few,TGTGCCAGCAGCCTCGGGAGAGATGGCTACACCTTC,CASSLGRDGYTF
16,TRBJ2-1,.,TRBV27,.,TGTGCCAGCAGTTTAGGGACTCAAGGCTCCTACAATGAGCAGTTCTTC,CASSLGTQGSYNEQFF
10,TRBJ2-1,.,TRBV29-1,.,TGCAGCTTCGGGGGCGGTGAGCAGTTCTTC,CSFGGGEQFF
14,TRBJ2-3,TRBD1,TRBV27,.,TGTGCCAGCAGTCTTGGACAGGGGCCCTATACGCAGTATTTT,CASSLGQGPYTQYF
12,TRBJ2-7,.,TRBV7-9,.,TGTGCCAGCAGCTTAGAATCCCGCGAGCAGTACTTC,CASSLESREQYF
15,TRBJ2-2,TRBD1,TRBV25-1,.,TGTGCCAGCAGTGAAGGGGACAGGAACACCGGGGAGCTGTTTTTT,CASSEGDRNTGELFF
11,TRBJ2-1,.,TRBV29-1,.,TGCAGCGTAGACAGGCTGAATGAGCAGTTCTTC,CSVDRLNEQFF
15,TRBJ2-7,.,TRBV7-2,.,TGTGCCAGCAGCTTGGCCGGGATTCGGACCTACGAGCAGTACTTC,CASSLAGIRTYEQYF
15,TRBJ2-3,.,TRBV11-2,.,TGTGCCAGCAGCTTAGAAGGTGGTTGGCCAGATACGCAGTATTTT,CASSLEGGWPDTQYF
13,TRBJ2-3,.,TRBV15,many,TGTGCCACCAGAGCCGGGCACAGGGATACGCAGTATTTT,CATRAGHRDTQYF
15,TRBJ1-1,TRBD1,TRBV6-2/TRBV6-3,.,TGTGCCAGCAGTCTCTCGGGGACAGGATACACTGAAGCTTTCTTT,CASSLSGTGYTEAFF
12,TRBJ2-7,.,TRBV6-2/TRBV6-3,few,TGTGCCAGCAGCCTCCACTTCCACGAGCAGTACTTC,CASSLHFHEQYF
14,TRBJ1-4,TRBD1,TRBV6-5,few,TGTGCCAGCAGTTACGGGGGACAGTATGAAAAACTGTTTTTT,CASSYGGQYEKLFF
16,TRBJ2-3,.,TRBV6-5,few,TGTGCCAGCAGTATGGGGCTAACGGGGGCCGGAGATACGCAGTATTTT,CASSMGLTGAGDTQYF
15,TRBJ2-1,TRBD2,TRBV7-2,few,TGTGCCAGCAGCGCCAGCGGGGGGCCGGGCAATGAGCAGTTCTTC,CASSASGGPGNEQFF
15,TRBJ1-4,TRBD1,TRBV7-2,.,TGTGCCAGCAACCGACAGGGGAAGGCCTGGGAGGAACTGTTTTTT,CASNRQGKAWEELFF
14,TRBJ2-2,TRBD1,TRBV7-9,few,TGTGCCAGCAGCGCAACAGGGGTAACCGGGGAGCTGTTTTTT,CASSATGVTGELFF
12,TRBJ2-3,.,TRBV4-2,.,TGTGCCAGCAGGGGGTCCACAGATACGCAGTATTTT,CASRGSTDTQYF